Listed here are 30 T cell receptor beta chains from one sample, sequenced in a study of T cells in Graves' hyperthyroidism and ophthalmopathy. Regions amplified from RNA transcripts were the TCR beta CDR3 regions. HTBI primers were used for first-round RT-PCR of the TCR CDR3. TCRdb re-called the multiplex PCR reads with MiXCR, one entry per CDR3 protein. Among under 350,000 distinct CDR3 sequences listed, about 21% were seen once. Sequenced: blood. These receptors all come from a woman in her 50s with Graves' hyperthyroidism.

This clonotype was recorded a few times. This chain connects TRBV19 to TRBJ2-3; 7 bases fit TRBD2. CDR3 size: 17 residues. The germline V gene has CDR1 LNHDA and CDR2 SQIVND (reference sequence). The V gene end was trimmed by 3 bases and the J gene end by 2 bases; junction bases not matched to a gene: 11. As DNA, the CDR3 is TGTGCCAGTAGTATGGTGACTAGCTCTGTGGTCACAGATACGCAGTATTTT. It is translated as CASSMVTSSVVTDTQYF.

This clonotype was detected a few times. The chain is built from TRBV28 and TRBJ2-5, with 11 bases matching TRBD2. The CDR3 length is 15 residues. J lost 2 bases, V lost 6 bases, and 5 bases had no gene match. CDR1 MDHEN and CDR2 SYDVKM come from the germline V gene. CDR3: CASRTGLAGQETQYF. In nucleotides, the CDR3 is TGTGCCAGCAGGACAGGACTAGCGGGTCAAGAGACCCAGTACTTC.

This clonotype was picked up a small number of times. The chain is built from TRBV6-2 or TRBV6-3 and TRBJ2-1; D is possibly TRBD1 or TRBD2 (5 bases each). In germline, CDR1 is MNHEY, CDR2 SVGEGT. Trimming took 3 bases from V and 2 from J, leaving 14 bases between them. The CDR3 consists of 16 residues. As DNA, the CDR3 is TGTGCCAGCAGTTATTGGTCAGGGACGACCTACAATGAGCAGTTCTTC. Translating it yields CASSYWSGTTYNEQFF.

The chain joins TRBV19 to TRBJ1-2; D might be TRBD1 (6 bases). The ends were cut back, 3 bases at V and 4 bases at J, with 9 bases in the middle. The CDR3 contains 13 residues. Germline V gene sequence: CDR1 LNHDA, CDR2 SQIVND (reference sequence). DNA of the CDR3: TGTGCCAGTAGTATGGACAGCTTCTATGGCTACACCTTC. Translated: CASSMDSFYGYTF.

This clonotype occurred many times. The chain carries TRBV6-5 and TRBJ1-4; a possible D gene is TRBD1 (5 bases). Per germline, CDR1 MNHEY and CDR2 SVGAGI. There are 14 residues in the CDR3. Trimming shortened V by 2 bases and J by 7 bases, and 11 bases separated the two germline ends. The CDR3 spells CASSYTGTGEKLFF. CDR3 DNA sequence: TGTGCCAGCAGTTACACCGGGACGGGTGAAAAACTGTTTTTT.

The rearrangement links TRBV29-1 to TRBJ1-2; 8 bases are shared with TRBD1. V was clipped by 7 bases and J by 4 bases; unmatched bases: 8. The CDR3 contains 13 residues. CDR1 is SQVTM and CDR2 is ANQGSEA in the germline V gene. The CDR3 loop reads CSAYRQGTYGYTF. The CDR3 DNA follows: TGCAGCGCCTATCGACAGGGGACCTATGGCTACACCTTC.

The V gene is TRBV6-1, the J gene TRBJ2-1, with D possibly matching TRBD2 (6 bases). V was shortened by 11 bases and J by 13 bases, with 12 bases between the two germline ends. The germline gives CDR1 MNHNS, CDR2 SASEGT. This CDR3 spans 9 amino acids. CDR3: CAALEGQFF. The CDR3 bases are TGTGCCGCCCTGGAGGGCCAGTTCTTC.

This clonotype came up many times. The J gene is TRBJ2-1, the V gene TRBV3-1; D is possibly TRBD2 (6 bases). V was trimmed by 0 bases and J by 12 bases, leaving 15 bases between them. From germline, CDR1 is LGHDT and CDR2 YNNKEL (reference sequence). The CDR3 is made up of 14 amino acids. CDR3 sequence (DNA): TGTGCCAGCAGCCAAGATATAGCGGCTGGGGGGCAGTTCTTC. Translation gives CASSQDIAAGGQFF.

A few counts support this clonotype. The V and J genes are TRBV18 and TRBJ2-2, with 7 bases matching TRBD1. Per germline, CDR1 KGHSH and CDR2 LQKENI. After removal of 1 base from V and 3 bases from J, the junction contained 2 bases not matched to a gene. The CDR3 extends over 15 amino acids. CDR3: CASSPRGTDTGELFF. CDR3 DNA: TGTGCCAGCTCACCACGGGGGACAGACACCGGGGAGCTGTTTTTT. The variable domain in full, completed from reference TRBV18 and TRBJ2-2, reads NAGVMQNPRHLVRRRGQEARLRCSPMKGHSHVYWYRQLPEEGLKFMVYLQKENIIDESGMPKERFSAEFPKEGPSILRIQQVVRGDSAAYFCASSPRGTDTGELFFGEGSRLTVL.

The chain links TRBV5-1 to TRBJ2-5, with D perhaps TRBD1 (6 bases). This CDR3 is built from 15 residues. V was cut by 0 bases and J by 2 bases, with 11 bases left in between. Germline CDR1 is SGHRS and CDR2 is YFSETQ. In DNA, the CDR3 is TGCGCCAGCAGCTTGGTTCCAGGGGTACAAGAGACCCAGTACTTC. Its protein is CASSLVPGVQETQYF.

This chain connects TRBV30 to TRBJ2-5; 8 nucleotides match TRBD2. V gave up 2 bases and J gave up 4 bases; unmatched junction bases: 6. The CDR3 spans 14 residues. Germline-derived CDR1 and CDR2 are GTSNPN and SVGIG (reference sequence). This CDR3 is CAWSREGKRETQYF. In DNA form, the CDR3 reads TGTGCCTGGAGTCGGGAGGGTAAAAGAGAGACCCAGTACTTC.

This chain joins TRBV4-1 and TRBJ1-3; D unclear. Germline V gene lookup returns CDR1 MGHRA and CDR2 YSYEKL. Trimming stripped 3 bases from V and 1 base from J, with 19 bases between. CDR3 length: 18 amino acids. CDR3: CASSHGRGEVGSGNTIYF. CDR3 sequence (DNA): TGCGCCAGCAGCCACGGCCGCGGTGAGGTCGGGTCTGGAAACACCATATATTTT.

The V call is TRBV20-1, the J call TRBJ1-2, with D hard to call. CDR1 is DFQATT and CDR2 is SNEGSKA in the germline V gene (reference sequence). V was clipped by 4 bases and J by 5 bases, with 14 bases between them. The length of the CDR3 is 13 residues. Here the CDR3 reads CSATPGVFYGYTF. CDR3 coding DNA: TGCAGTGCTACGCCAGGAGTATTTTATGGCTACACCTTC.

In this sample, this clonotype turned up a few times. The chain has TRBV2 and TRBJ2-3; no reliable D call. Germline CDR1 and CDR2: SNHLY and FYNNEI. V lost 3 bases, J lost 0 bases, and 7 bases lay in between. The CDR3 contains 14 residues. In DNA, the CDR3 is TGTGCCAGCAGTGACTCTGCTAGCACAGATACGCAGTATTTT. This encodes CASSDSASTDTQYF.

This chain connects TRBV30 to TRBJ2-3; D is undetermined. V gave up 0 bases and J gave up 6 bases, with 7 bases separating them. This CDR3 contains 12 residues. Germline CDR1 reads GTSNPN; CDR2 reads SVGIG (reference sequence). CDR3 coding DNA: TGTGCCTGGAGTGTAGGGCTGGATACGCAGTATTTT. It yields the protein CAWSVGLDTQYF.

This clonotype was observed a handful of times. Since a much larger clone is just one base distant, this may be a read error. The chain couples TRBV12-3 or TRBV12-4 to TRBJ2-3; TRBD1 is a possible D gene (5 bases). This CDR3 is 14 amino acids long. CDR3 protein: CASSSSSSTGTQYF. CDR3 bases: TGTGCCAGCAGTTCGAGTAGCAGCACAGGTACGCAGTATTTT.

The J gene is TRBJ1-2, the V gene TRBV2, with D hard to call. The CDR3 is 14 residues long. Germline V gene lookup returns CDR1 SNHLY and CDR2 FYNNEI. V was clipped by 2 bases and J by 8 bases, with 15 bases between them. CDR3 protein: CASSESLFERGYTF. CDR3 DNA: TGTGCCAGCAGTGAAAGCCTCTTCGAGAGGGGCTACACCTTC.

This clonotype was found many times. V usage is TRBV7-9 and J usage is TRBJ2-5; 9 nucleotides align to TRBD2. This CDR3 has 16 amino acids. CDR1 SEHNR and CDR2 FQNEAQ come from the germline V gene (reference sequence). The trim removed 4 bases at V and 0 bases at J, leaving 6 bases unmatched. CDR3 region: CASSSSGGLHQETQYF. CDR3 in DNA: TGTGCCAGCAGCTCCAGCGGGGGGCTTCACCAAGAGACCCAGTACTTC. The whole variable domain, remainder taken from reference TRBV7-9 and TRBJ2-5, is DTGVSQNPRHKITKRGQNVTFRCDPISEHNRLYWYRQTLGQGPEFLTYFQNEAQLEKSRLLSDRFSAERPKGSFSTLEIQRTEQGDSAMYLCASSSSGGLHQETQYFGPGTRLLVL.

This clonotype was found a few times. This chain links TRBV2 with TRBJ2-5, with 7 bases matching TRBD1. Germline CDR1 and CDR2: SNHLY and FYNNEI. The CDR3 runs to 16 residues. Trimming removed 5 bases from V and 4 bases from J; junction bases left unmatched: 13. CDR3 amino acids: CASSSFQRGTVETQYF. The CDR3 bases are TGTGCCAGCAGTTCATTCCAGAGGGGGACAGTAGAGACCCAGTACTTC.

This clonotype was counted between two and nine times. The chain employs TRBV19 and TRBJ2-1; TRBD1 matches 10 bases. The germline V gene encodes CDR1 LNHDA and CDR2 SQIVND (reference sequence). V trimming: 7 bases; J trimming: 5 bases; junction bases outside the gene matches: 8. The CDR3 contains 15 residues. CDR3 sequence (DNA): TGTGCCAGTACACCGACAGGGGGCGCAAACAATGAGCAGTTCTTC. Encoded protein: CASTPTGGANNEQFF.

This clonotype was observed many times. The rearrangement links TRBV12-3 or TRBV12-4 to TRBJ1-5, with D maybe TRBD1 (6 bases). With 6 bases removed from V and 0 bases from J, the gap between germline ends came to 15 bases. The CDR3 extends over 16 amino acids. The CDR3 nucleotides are TGTGCCAGCAGCACCTCAGGACAGCTTAGCAATCAGCCCCAGCATTTT. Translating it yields CASSTSGQLSNQPQHF.

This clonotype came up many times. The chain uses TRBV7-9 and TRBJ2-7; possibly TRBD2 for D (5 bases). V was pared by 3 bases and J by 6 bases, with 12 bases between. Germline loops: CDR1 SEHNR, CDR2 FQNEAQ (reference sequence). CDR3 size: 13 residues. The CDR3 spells CASSFSTTGEQYF. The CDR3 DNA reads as TGTGCCAGCAGCTTTTCGACTACGGGCGAGCAGTACTTC. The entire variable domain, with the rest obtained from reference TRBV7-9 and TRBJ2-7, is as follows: DTGVSQNPRHKITKRGQNVTFRCDPISEHNRLYWYRQTLGQGPEFLTYFQNEAQLEKSRLLSDRFSAERPKGSFSTLEIQRTEQGDSAMYLCASSFSTTGEQYFGPGTRLTVT.

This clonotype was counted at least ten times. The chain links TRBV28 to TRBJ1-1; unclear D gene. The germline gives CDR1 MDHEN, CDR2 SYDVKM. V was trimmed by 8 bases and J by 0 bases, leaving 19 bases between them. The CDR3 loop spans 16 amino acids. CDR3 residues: CASGVKIGYLNTEAFF. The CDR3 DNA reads TGTGCCAGCGGGGTTAAAATCGGCTATCTGAACACTGAAGCTTTCTTT. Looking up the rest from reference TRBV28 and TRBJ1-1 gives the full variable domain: DVKVTQSSRYLVKRTGEKVFLECVQDMDHENMFWYRQDPGLGLRLIYFSYDVKMKEKGDIPEGYSVSREKKERFSLILESASTNQTSMYLCASGVKIGYLNTEAFFGQGTRLTVV.

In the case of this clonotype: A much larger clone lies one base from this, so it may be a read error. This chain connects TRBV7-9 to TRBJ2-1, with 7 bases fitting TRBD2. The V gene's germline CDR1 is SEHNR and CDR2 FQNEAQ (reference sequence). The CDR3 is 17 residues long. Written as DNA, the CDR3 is TGTGCCATCTCGAGGCACTCGTGGGAGGGCTCCTACAATGAGCAGCTCTTC. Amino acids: CAISRHSWEGSYNEQLF.

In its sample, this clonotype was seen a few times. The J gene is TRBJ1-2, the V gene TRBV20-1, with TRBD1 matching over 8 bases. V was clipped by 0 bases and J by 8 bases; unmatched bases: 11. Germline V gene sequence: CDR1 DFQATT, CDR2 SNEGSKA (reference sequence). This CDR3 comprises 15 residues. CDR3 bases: TGCAGTGCTAGAGATCAAGGCAGGGGGCGTCGAGGCTACACCTTC. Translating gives CSARDQGRGRRGYTF.

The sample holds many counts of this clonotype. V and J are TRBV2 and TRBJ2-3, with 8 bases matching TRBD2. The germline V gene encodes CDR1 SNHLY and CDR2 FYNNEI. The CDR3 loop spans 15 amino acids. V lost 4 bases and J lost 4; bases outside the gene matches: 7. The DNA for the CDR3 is TGTGCCAGCAGTGGAACGGGGGGGCGGTCAGATACGCAGTATTTT. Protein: CASSGTGGRSDTQYF.

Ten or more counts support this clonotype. The CDR3 region is CASSRSSTGAYNEQFF. The CDR3 bases are TGTGCCAGCAGCCGGTCTTCGACGGGGGCCTACAATGAGCAGTTCTTC. The V and J genes are TRBV9 and TRBJ2-1, with a weak D call TRBD2 (6 bases). Germline assignment: CDR1 SGDLS and CDR2 YYNGEE. The CDR3 sequence is 16 residues long. Trimming cost V 4 bases and J 2 bases, with 16 bases left between them.

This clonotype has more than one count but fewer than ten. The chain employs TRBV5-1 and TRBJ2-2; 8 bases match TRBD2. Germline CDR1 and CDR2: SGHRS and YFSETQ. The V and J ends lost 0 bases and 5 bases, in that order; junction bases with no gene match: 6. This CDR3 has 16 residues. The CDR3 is CASSLAGGAYTGELFF. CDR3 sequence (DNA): TGCGCCAGCAGCTTGGCCGGGGGGGCCTATACCGGGGAGCTGTTTTTT. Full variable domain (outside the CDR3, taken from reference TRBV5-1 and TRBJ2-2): KAGVTQTPRYLIKTRGQQVTLSCSPISGHRSVSWYQQTPGQGLQFLFEYFSETQRNKGNFPGRFSGRQFSNSRSEMNVSTLELGDSALYLCASSLAGGAYTGELFFGEGSRLTVL.

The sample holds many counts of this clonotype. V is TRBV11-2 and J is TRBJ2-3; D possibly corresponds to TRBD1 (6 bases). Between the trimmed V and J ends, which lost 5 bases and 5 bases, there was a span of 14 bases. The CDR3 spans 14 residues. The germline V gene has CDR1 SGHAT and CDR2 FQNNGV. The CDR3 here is CASSPFSGQDTQYF. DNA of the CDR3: TGTGCCAGCAGCCCTTTTTCGGGACAAGATACGCAGTATTTT.

The CDR3 protein is CASSIVGNGEAFF. The DNA for the CDR3 is TGTGCCAGTAGTATAGTAGGGAATGGCGAAGCTTTCTTT. The J gene is TRBJ1-1, the V gene TRBV19; D gene ambiguous. Deletions cut 1 base from V and 8 bases from J, with 11 bases between. The CDR3 has 13 amino acids. Germline V gene data show CDR1 as LNHDA and CDR2 as SQIVND (reference sequence).